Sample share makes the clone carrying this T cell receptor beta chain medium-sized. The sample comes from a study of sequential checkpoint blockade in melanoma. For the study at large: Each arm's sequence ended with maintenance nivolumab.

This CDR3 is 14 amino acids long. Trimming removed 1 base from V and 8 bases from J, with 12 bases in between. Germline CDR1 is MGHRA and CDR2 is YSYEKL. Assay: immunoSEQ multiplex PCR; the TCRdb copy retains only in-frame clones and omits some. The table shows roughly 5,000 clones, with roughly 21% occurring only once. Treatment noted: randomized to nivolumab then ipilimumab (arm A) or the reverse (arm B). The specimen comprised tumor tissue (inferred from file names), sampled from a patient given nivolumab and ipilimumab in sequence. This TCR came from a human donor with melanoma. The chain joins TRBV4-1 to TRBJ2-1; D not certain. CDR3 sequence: CASSQVHPLYEQFF. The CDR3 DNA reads TGCGCCAGCAGCCAAGTACATCCCCTCTATGAGCAGTTCTTC.